Listed below are T cell receptor beta chains from one sample, sequenced in a study of blood T cell repertoires in COVID-19. Assay used: immunoSEQ multiplex PCR; TCRdb lists only in-frame clones, some missing. The sample carries approximately 140,000 clones, 84% recorded once. Sequencing was carried out using peripheral blood. These receptor sequences come from a man aged 30 to 39 with COVID-19, enrolled during active disease. The CDR3 runs from the conserved cysteine through the conserved F or W. D genes are given only for firm matches. Expanded clones get a size class; other rows say once, few or many, or leave the size out.

J gene: TRBJ1-1
clone size: NA
CDR3 length: 15
D gene: NA
V gene: TRBV28
CDR3 protein: CASGPLGRAATEAFF
CDR3 DNA: TGTGCCAGCGGTCCCCTTGGGAGGGCCGCTACTGAAGCTTTCTTT

J gene: TRBJ2-5
clone size: NA
CDR3 length: 16
D gene: TRBD1
V gene: TRBV5-1
CDR3 protein: CASSYLGTGLEETQYF
CDR3 DNA: TGCGCCAGCAGCTACCTCGGGACAGGGCTGGAGGAGACCCAGTACTTC

J gene: TRBJ2-5
clone size: NA
CDR3 length: 14
D gene: TRBD2
V gene: TRBV7-3
CDR3 protein: CASSFAGAGETQYF
CDR3 DNA: TGTGCCAGCAGTTTCGCGGGAGCGGGAGAGACCCAGTACTTC

J gene: TRBJ2-3
clone size: few
CDR3 length: 16
D gene: TRBD1
V gene: TRBV24-1
CDR3 protein: CATSDSGTGVGDTQYF
CDR3 DNA: TGTGCCACCAGTGACTCGGGGACAGGGGTGGGAGATACGCAGTATTTT

J gene: TRBJ1-6
clone size: NA
CDR3 length: 15
D gene: NA
V gene: TRBV15
CDR3 protein: CATSRDLTSNSPLHF
CDR3 DNA: TGTGCCACCAGCAGAGATCTGACTTCTAATTCACCCCTCCACTTT

J gene: TRBJ1-1
clone size: NA
CDR3 length: 13
D gene: TRBD1
V gene: TRBV30
CDR3 protein: CAWSSGQLTEAFF
CDR3 DNA: TGTGCCTGGAGTTCGGGACAGCTCACTGAAGCTTTCTTT

J gene: TRBJ2-7
clone size: NA
CDR3 length: 13
D gene: TRBD2
V gene: TRBV19
CDR3 protein: CASSAGGTYEQYF
CDR3 DNA: TGTGCCAGTAGTGCGGGAGGAACCTACGAGCAGTACTTC

J gene: TRBJ1-4
clone size: NA
CDR3 length: 15
D gene: NA
V gene: TRBV6-1
CDR3 protein: CASSEPRAGMEKLFF
CDR3 DNA: TGTGCCAGCAGTGAACCCAGGGCCGGTATGGAAAAACTGTTTTTT

J gene: TRBJ2-1
clone size: NA
CDR3 length: 15
D gene: NA
V gene: TRBV29-1
CDR3 protein: CSVEDTKSASDEQFF
CDR3 DNA: TGCAGCGTTGAAGATACGAAAAGCGCCTCCGATGAGCAGTTCTTC

J gene: TRBJ2-5
clone size: NA
CDR3 length: 15
D gene: NA
V gene: TRBV9
CDR3 protein: CASSYAAGPRETQYF
CDR3 DNA: TGTGCCAGCAGCTACGCCGCGGGACCGAGGGAGACCCAGTACTTC

J gene: TRBJ1-2
clone size: once
CDR3 length: 14
D gene: NA
V gene: TRBV5-1
CDR3 protein: CASSLVGVNYGYTF
CDR3 DNA: TGCGCCAGCAGCTTGGTCGGGGTGAACTATGGCTACACCTTC

J gene: TRBJ2-5
clone size: few
CDR3 length: 13
D gene: NA
V gene: TRBV3-1/TRBV3-2
CDR3 protein: CASSQAGQETQYF
CDR3 DNA: TGTGCCAGCAGCCAAGCGGGGCAAGAGACCCAGTACTTC

J gene: TRBJ2-3
clone size: NA
CDR3 length: 13
D gene: NA
V gene: TRBV12-3/TRBV12-4
CDR3 protein: CASSLTSSDTQYF
CDR3 DNA: TGTGCCAGCAGTTTGACTAGTTCAGATACGCAGTATTTT

J gene: TRBJ2-3
clone size: NA
CDR3 length: 18
D gene: TRBD2
V gene: TRBV2
CDR3 protein: CASSGSLTTSGRADTQYF
CDR3 DNA: TGTGCCAGCAGTGGGAGCCTAACGACTAGCGGGAGAGCAGATACGCAGTATTTT

J gene: TRBJ2-3
clone size: once
CDR3 length: 19
D gene: NA
V gene: TRBV3-1/TRBV3-2
CDR3 protein: CASSPKEAQTTRVADTQYF
CDR3 DNA: TGTGCCAGCAGCCCTAAGGAGGCTCAAACGACCAGAGTGGCAGATACGCAGTATTTT

J gene: TRBJ1-1
clone size: few
CDR3 length: 15
D gene: TRBD1
V gene: TRBV5-1
CDR3 protein: CASSRTGAKNTEAFF
CDR3 DNA: TGCGCCAGCAGTCGGACAGGGGCTAAGAACACTGAAGCTTTCTTT

J gene: TRBJ2-7
clone size: NA
CDR3 length: 14
D gene: NA
V gene: TRBV5-6
CDR3 protein: CASSLLTGSYEQYF
CDR3 DNA: TGTGCCAGCAGCTTATTAACAGGTTCCTACGAGCAGTACTTC

J gene: TRBJ2-3
clone size: NA
CDR3 length: 14
D gene: TRBD1
V gene: TRBV2
CDR3 protein: CASLDREVTDTQYF
CDR3 DNA: TGTGCCAGCCTGGACAGGGAGGTCACAGATACGCAGTATTTT

J gene: TRBJ2-3
clone size: NA
CDR3 length: 12
D gene: NA
V gene: TRBV24-1
CDR3 protein: CATSDLQDTQYF
CDR3 DNA: TGTGCCACCAGTGATTTGCAGGATACGCAGTATTTT

J gene: TRBJ2-7
clone size: once
CDR3 length: 16
D gene: NA
V gene: TRBV7-9
CDR3 protein: CASSPFGTRFSYEQYF
CDR3 DNA: TGTGCCAGCAGCCCCTTCGGGACTCGATTCTCCTACGAGCAGTACTTC